Listed below are T cell receptor beta chains from one sample, sequenced in a study of shared clonotypes between healthy human individuals. Assay: immunoSEQ multiplex PCR; the TCRdb copy retains only in-frame clones and omits some. This sample yields about 120,000 clones, of which around 68% are seen a single time; roughly 23% belongs to the top ten. Input material: memory CD8+ T cells sorted from blood. The source of these receptors is a woman aged 30 to 39 in good health. Each CDR3 is given with its conserved first and last residue. A D gene is named only where the DNA matches it firmly. Expanded clones get a size class; other rows say once, few or many, or leave the size out.

>TRBV7-4|-|-|TRBJ2-7
TGTGCCAGCAGCTTGAGTGAGGGGCGCGACGAGCAGTACTTC
CASSLSEGRDEQYF
>TRBV5-6|TRBD1|-|TRBJ1-2
TGTGCCAGCAGCTTGAAACAGGGGGGCGGCTACACCTTC
CASSLKQGGGYTF
>TRBV5-4|-|-|TRBJ2-3
TGTGCCAGCAGCTGGACGTCTGGCACAGATACGCAGTATTTT
CASSWTSGTDTQYF
>TRBV28|-|-|TRBJ2-7
TGTGCCAGCAGTTTACACAGCTCCTACGAGCAGTACTTC
CASSLHSSYEQYF
>TRBV10-3|TRBD2|once|TRBJ2-1
TGTGCCATCAGCGCTGACTCACCGGGACTAGGGTCCTACAATGAGCAGTTCTTC
CAISADSPGLGSYNEQFF
>TRBV6-6|-|few|TRBJ2-1
TGTGCCAGCAGGGACAATGAGCAGTTCTTC
CASRDNEQFF
>TRBV5-6|-|-|TRBJ2-3
TGTGCCAGCAGCTTGTTTCACACAGATACGCAGTATTTT
CASSLFHTDTQYF
>TRBV2|TRBD2|-|TRBJ2-7
TGTGCCAGCAGTGAAACTACGGGACTAGCGGCCTACGAGCAGTACTTC
CASSETTGLAAYEQYF
>TRBV9|-|-|TRBJ2-7
TGTGCCAGCAGCTCCACCCAGGGCTACGAGCAGTACTTC
CASSSTQGYEQYF
>TRBV5-4|-|-|TRBJ2-5
TGTGCCAGCAGCTTGGAAATGGTGGAGACCCAGTACTTC
CASSLEMVETQYF
>TRBV30|-|-|TRBJ1-5
TGTGCCTCATCCGGGATAGTGGCCAATCAGCCCCAGCATTTT
CASSGIVANQPQHF
>TRBV25-1|-|-|TRBJ1-1
TGTGCCAGCAGTGAATCGCTCAGTTTGAACACTGAAGCTTTCTTT
CASSESLSLNTEAFF
>TRBV7-9|-|few|TRBJ2-7
TGTGCCAGCAGCTTAACAGGGGCGGGGAACGAGCAGTACTTC
CASSLTGAGNEQYF
>TRBV28|-|few|TRBJ1-3
TGTGCCAGCGCCGCTCGCTCTGGAAACACCATATATTTT
CASAARSGNTIYF
>TRBV11-2|-|few|TRBJ2-3
TGTGCCAGCAGCTTAGGGGTAGCCGTCGGCACAGATACGCAGTATTTT
CASSLGVAVGTDTQYF
>TRBV27|TRBD2|-|TRBJ2-1
TGTGCCAGCAGTTTAGGACTAGCGGAATACAATGAGCAGTTCTTC
CASSLGLAEYNEQFF
>TRBV7-2|TRBD2|-|TRBJ2-5
TGTGCCAGCAGCCTCTTAGCGGGAGGGGTCCAAGAGACCCAGTACTTC
CASSLLAGGVQETQYF
>TRBV28|-|-|TRBJ1-2
TGTGCCACCCAAGGGGGGCTCTATGGCTACACCTTC
CATQGGLYGYTF
>TRBV4-1|TRBD1|many|TRBJ2-1
TGCGCCAGCAGCCAAACAGGGGTCAATGAGCAGTTCTTC
CASSQTGVNEQFF
>TRBV9|TRBD2|-|TRBJ2-7
TGTGCCAGCAGCCCCCGCGGGAGACTCTACGAGCAGTACTTC
CASSPRGRLYEQYF
>TRBV28|-|few|TRBJ2-3
TGTGCCAGCAGTTTCCGGTACTGGAGGCCCACAGATACGCAGTATTTT
CASSFRYWRPTDTQYF
>TRBV4-1|-|-|TRBJ2-7
TGCGCCAGCAGCCAACGTCCAGGGGCTTATTCCTACGAGCAGTACTTC
CASSQRPGAYSYEQYF
>TRBV6-1|-|-|TRBJ2-7
TGTGCCAGCAGTGTACAGCATACCTCCTACGAGCAGTACTTC
CASSVQHTSYEQYF
>TRBV5-4|-|-|TRBJ2-3
TGTGCCAGCAGCCCCGAGAGCACAGATACGCAGTATTTT
CASSPESTDTQYF
>TRBV6-1|TRBD1|-|TRBJ1-2
TGTGCCAGCAGAGCGGGACAGGGGAACTATGGCTACACCTTC
CASRAGQGNYGYTF
>TRBV6-4|-|many|TRBJ2-7
TGTGCCAGCAGTGAAGGGGAAAAGGACGAGCAGTACTTC
CASSEGEKDEQYF
>TRBV6-1|TRBD1|-|TRBJ2-7
TGTGCCAGCACCACCGAGGGGACAGGGGGCTACGAGCAGTACTTC
CASTTEGTGGYEQYF
>TRBV7-2|-|-|TRBJ1-1
TGTGCCAGCATCATGAGGAACACTGAAGCTTTCTTT
CASIMRNTEAFF
>TRBV28|-|-|TRBJ2-7
TGTGCCAGCAGTCTAACCGGGACTTACGTCGACGAGCAGTACTTC
CASSLTGTYVDEQYF
>TRBV19|-|-|TRBJ2-1
TGTGCCAGTAGTTCAAGCGGATACAATGAGCAGTTCTTC
CASSSSGYNEQFF
>TRBV25-1|TRBD2|-|TRBJ2-7
TGTGCCAGCAGTGGGACTAGCGGGAATTACGAGCAGTACTTC
CASSGTSGNYEQYF
>TRBV7-9|-|-|TRBJ1-3
TGTGCCAGCAGCTTTCAGGGAGGAAACACCATATATTTT
CASSFQGGNTIYF
>TRBV6-1|-|-|TRBJ2-7
TGTGCCAGCAGTCACCGGGACATCCCTAGGGAGCAGTACTTC
CASSHRDIPREQYF
>TRBV28|-|-|TRBJ1-5
TGTGCCAGCTACGAGGAATGGGGTCAGCCCCAGCATTTT
CASYEEWGQPQHF
>TRBV7-9|TRBD1|few|TRBJ1-1
TGTGCCAGCAGCGTAATGAGACAGGGGAGCACTGAAGCTTTCTTT
CASSVMRQGSTEAFF
>TRBV2|-|few|TRBJ2-2
TGTGCCAGCCTCTCGGCGGTCAACACCGGGGAGCTGTTTTTT
CASLSAVNTGELFF
>TRBV7-8|-|-|TRBJ2-3
TGTGCCAGCAGCCCGCAGCTCAGCACAGATACGCAGTATTTT
CASSPQLSTDTQYF
>TRBV28|-|-|TRBJ1-1
TGTGCCAGCAGCTCGACGACAGGGAACACTGAAGCTTTCTTT
CASSSTTGNTEAFF
>TRBV6-1|-|-|TRBJ1-1
TGTGCCAGCAACCCCAACCCCTCGGGAGGATCTGAAGCTTTCTTT
CASNPNPSGGSEAFF
>TRBV4-1|TRBD2|-|TRBJ2-3
TGCGCCAGCACCACGAGGGACTACTATAGCACAGATACGCAGTATTTT
CASTTRDYYSTDTQYF
>TRBV4-2|TRBD2|-|TRBJ2-5
TGTGCCAGCAGCCAAGAAGTTGGGGAGGGCCGAGAGACCCAGTACTTC
CASSQEVGEGRETQYF
>TRBV19|-|-|TRBJ1-5
TGTGCCAGTAGTATCGGAGGGGCTGCTAATCAGCCCCAGCATTTT
CASSIGGAANQPQHF
>TRBV5-6|TRBD1|-|TRBJ2-1
TGTGCCAGCAGCTTGGGAACGAAGACAGGGACCTACAATGAGCAGTTCTTC
CASSLGTKTGTYNEQFF
>TRBV29-1|-|-|TRBJ2-7
TGCAGCGTTGAAGTAGGGGACAACTACGAGCAGTACTTC
CSVEVGDNYEQYF
>TRBV2|-|few|TRBJ2-5
TGTGCCAGCAGAAGGAGGACTCAAGAGACCCAGTACTTC
CASRRRTQETQYF
>TRBV6-1|-|many|TRBJ1-5
TGTGCCAGCAGTGAAATTTCGGGGGTGGGTAATCAGCCCCAGCATTTT
CASSEISGVGNQPQHF
>TRBV5-4|TRBD2|-|TRBJ2-7
TGTGCCAGCAGCTTTAGGCATGGACTAGCGGGAGGGGGCGAGCAGTACTTC
CASSFRHGLAGGGEQYF
>TRBV5-4|TRBD1|once|TRBJ2-6
TGTGCCAGCAGCTTGGGGGGACAGTCAGGGGCCAACGTCCTGACTTTC
CASSLGGQSGANVLTF
>TRBV5-1|-|once|TRBJ2-7
TGCGCCAGCAGGTTAGACGGCTACGAGCAGTACTTC
CASRLDGYEQYF